Below, 9 T cell receptor beta chains from the same sample are listed, as sequenced in a study of blood T cells in healthy people across ages. Primers used in a second PCR of about 7 to 12 cycles were a sample-barcoded 5' primer and a J-beta primer mix. From the 5' RACE reads, TCRdb called clonotypes with MiXCR, one entry per CDR3 protein. Among about 830,000 distinct CDR3 sequences, around two thirds were seen once, and the ten largest hold 25% to 35%. Source material: blood. The receptors derive from a man aged 25 to 40 in good health.

J is TRBJ2-1 and V is TRBV4-3; 10 bases map to TRBD2. Trimming took 2 bases from V and 4 from J; bases not matched to a gene: 8. Germline V gene data show CDR1 as LGHNA and CDR2 as YSLEER. CDR3 length: 17 amino acids. The CDR3 region has the DNA TGCGCCAGCAGCCAAACCTCTAGCGGGGGCATGTACAATGAGCAGTTCTTC. Translated: CASSQTSSGGMYNEQFF.

The V and J genes are TRBV7-9 and TRBJ1-2; D not resolved. The germline CDR1 and CDR2 sequences are SEHNR and FQNEAQ (reference sequence). The CDR3 extends over 13 amino acids. Deletions cut 7 bases from V and 0 bases from J, with 9 bases between. The chain's CDR3 is CASTLGANYGYTF. The CDR3 DNA reads TGTGCCAGCACCCTCGGAGCTAACTATGGCTACACCTTC.

The J gene is TRBJ1-2, the V gene TRBV15; tentatively, D is TRBD1 (6 bases). The CDR3 has 16 residues. Germline loops: CDR1 LNHNV, CDR2 YYDKDF (reference sequence). V was shortened by 1 base and J by 3 bases, with 15 bases between the two germline ends. The CDR3 nucleotides are TGTGCCACCAGCAGAGTATGGGGGCGGAAATACTATGGCTACACCTTC. Its translation is CATSRVWGRKYYGYTF.

The V and J genes are TRBV18 and TRBJ2-1; 9 bases match TRBD2. The germline CDR1 and CDR2 sequences are KGHSH and LQKENI. The J segment lost 10 bases and the V segment lost 3 bases, leaving 10 bases of the junction unmatched. This CDR3 is 15 amino acids long. In nucleotides, the CDR3 is TGTGCCAGCTCACCTAGCGGGGGCCTCCGAGAGGAGCAGTTCTTC. Residues: CASSPSGGLREEQFF.

The chain carries TRBV6-6 and TRBJ2-3; no clear D gene. Per germline, CDR1 MNHNY and CDR2 SVGAGI (reference sequence). The CDR3 totals 14 residues. The germline V and J ends were trimmed by 5 bases and 0 bases, with 9 bases remaining between them. The CDR3 DNA follows: TGTGCCAGCAGTCCCACCCTTAGCACAGATACGCAGTATTTT. Translation gives CASSPTLSTDTQYF.

For this clonotype: Mismatch with germline at one junction end may stem from a read error. This chain uses TRBV20-1 with TRBJ2-3; a possible D gene is TRBD2 (7 bases). The CDR3 loop spans 14 amino acids. CDR1 DFQATT and CDR2 SNEGSKA come from the germline V gene (reference sequence). The CDR3 loop is CSAPAGGRTDMQYF. The CDR3 DNA reads as TGCAGTGCTCCGGCCGGGGGGCGCACAGATATGCAGTATTTT.

The V and J genes are TRBV12-5 and TRBJ2-4, with 7 bases identical to TRBD2. The J call may not be correct, given that the DNA end is closer to TRBJ2-5. The CDR3 consists of 16 residues. Germline V gene data show CDR1 as LGHNT and CDR2 as FRNRAP. This CDR3 reads CASGLKRGGLQETQYF. CDR3 DNA sequence: TGTGCTAGTGGTTTGAAGCGCGGGGGACTCCAAGAGACCCAGTACTTC.

This clonotype occurred a few times. This chain links TRBV7-2 with TRBJ1-2; no reliable D call. The CDR3 runs 12 residues. Germline V gene data show CDR1 as SGHTA and CDR2 as FQGNSA. The V gene lost 5 bases and the J gene lost 1 base, with 5 bases spanning the gap. In nucleotides, the CDR3 is TGTGCCAGCAGCCCCAATAACTATGGCTACACCTTC. The encoded protein is CASSPNNYGYTF.

This clonotype was seen a handful of times. This chain joins TRBV5-1 and TRBJ2-2; TRBD2 agrees at 8 bases. The germline V gene encodes CDR1 SGHRS and CDR2 YFSETQ. V lost 4 bases to trimming and J lost 6 bases; unmatched junction nucleotides: 8. The CDR3 runs 15 residues. The CDR3 here is CASSTPGTRSGELFF. The CDR3 region has the DNA TGCGCCAGCAGCACACCCGGGACTAGATCCGGGGAGCTGTTTTTT.